What follows is one TCR beta chain and its context. V lost 5 bases, J lost 9 bases, and 14 bases stayed unmatched. CDR3 size: 16 residues. CDR1 is SGHVS and CDR2 is FQNEAQ in the germline V gene. Method: immunoSEQ multiplex PCR; TCRdb's copy keeps in-frame clones and lacks some. Of about 120,000 clones detected, 90% appear once; the ten largest clones hold around 4%. The data derive from a study of blood T cell repertoires in COVID-19. This clonotype was obtained from a woman aged 55-70 years with COVID-19, enrolled during active disease. The genes are TRBV7-8 and TRBJ2-5, with TRBD2 identical over 11 bases. The sample comprised peripheral blood. Written as DNA, the CDR3 is TGTGCCAGCAGCCCGCTGACTAGCGGGGACCCGGGGTCCCAGTACTTC. Protein: CASSPLTSGDPGSQYF.